This T cell receptor beta chain was documented in a study of blood T cell repertoires in COVID-19. Looking at the study overall: Samples of COVID-19 (acute and convalescent) were obtained from the United States, Italy and Spain.

Germline V gene lookup returns CDR1 SGHDN and CDR2 FVKESK. The CDR3 has 16 amino acids. Trimming left V 3 bases short and J 3 bases short, with 16 bases between. This clone was detected only once. Sequencing was performed with immunoSEQ multiplex PCR; in TCRdb, only in-frame clones are kept and a portion is missing. The sample has roughly 280,000 clones, about 87% seen once. In terms of age and location, participants ranged from roughly 18 to 90 years and lived in about 25 US areas. Cohorts were assigned according to the clinical history that participants reported. Resolution of symptoms, clearance, or two negative PCRs was present in recovered Cohort 3 donors.

This chain links TRBV14 with TRBJ2-3; D possibly corresponds to TRBD1 (5 bases). Material for sequencing was PBMCs or T cells enriched from blood (not recorded which). The clonotype comes from a woman between 45 and 65 years old who had recovered from COVID-19. CDR3 loop: CASSQEFTYRTDTQYF. The CDR3 DNA reads TGTGCCAGCAGCCAGGAATTTACTTACAGGACAGATACGCAGTATTTT.